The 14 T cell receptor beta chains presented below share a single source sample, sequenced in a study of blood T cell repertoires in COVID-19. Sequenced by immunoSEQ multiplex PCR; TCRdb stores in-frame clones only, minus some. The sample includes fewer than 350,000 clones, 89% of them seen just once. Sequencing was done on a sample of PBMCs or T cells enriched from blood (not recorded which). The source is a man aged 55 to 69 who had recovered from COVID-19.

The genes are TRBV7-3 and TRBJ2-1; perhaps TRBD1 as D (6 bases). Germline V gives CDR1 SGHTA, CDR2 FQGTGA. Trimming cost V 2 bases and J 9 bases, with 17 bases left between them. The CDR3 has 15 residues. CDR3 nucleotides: TGTGCCAGCAGCTTATTCCAGACAGGAGTAGGTGAGCAGTTCTTC. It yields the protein CASSLFQTGVGEQFF.

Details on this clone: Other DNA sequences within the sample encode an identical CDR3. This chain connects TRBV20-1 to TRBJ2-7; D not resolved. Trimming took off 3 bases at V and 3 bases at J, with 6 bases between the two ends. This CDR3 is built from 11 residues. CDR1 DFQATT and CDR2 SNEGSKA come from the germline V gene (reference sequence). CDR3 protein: CSASRGYEQYF. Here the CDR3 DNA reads TGCAGTGCTAGTCGCGGCTACGAGCAGTACTTC.

CDR3: CASSYSIGLETQYF. The CDR3 DNA reads TGTGCCAGCAGTTACTCAATCGGTTTGGAGACCCAGTACTTC. The chain recombines TRBV6-5 with TRBJ2-5; D is ambiguous. The V gene lost 0 bases and the J gene lost 5 bases, with 10 bases spanning the gap. The germline V gene encodes CDR1 MNHEY and CDR2 SVGAGI. CDR3 size: 14 residues.

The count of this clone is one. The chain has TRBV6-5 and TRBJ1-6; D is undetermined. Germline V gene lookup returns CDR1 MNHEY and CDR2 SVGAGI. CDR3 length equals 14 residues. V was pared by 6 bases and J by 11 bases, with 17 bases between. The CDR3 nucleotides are TGTGCCAGCAGACCCGCAGGCGATCTTACACCCCTCCACTTT. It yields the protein CASRPAGDLTPLHF.

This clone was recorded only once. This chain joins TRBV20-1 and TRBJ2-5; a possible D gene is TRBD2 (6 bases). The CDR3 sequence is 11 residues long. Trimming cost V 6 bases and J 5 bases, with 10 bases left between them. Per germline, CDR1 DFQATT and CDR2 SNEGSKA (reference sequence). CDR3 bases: TGCAGTGCCGGAGGGAGGGAGACCCAGTACTTC. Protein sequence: CSAGGRETQYF.

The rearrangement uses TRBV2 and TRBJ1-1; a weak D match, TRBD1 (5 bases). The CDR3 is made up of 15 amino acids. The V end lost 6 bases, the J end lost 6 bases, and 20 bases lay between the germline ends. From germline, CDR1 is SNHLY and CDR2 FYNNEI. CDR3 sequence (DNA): TGTGCCAGCAGCCACTGGACCCGGGGGAGTCCTGAAGCTTTCTTT. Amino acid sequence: CASSHWTRGSPEAFF.

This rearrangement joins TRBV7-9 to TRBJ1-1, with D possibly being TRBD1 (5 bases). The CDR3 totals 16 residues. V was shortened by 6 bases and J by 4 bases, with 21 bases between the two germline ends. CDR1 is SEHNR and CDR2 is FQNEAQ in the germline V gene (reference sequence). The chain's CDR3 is CASRDLLSRGGTEAFF. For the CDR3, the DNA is TGTGCCAGCAGGGATCTATTATCGCGGGGGGGCACTGAAGCTTTCTTT.

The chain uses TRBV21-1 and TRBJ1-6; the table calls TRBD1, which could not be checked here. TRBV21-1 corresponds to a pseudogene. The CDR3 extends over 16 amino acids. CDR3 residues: CASIQPRDINNSPLHF. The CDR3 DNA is TGTGCCAGCATCCAACCCCGGGACATTAATAATTCACCCCTCCACTTT.

The CDR3 region has the DNA TGCGCCAGCCGCCAAGGGGTTTCAACTAATGAAAAACTGTTTTTT. The encoded protein is CASRQGVSTNEKLFF. The chain joins TRBV5-1 to TRBJ1-4, with D perhaps TRBD1 (5 bases). V lost 7 bases and J lost 0, with 13 bases in between. The CDR3 runs to 15 residues. Germline V gene data show CDR1 as SGHRS and CDR2 as YFSETQ.

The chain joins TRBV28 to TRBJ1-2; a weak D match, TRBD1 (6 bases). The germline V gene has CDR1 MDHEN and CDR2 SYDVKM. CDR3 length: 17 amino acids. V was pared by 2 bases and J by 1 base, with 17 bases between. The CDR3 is CASSLVGGEDYNYGYTF. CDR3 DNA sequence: TGTGCCAGCAGTTTAGTAGGGGGGGAAGATTATAACTATGGCTACACCTTC.

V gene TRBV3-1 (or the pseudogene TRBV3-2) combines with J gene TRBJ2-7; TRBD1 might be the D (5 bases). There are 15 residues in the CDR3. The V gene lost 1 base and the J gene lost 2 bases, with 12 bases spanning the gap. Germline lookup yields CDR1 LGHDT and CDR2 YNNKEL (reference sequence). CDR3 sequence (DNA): TGTGCCAGCAGCCAAGCGGCAGGGTCTGCCTACGAGCAGTACTTC. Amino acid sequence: CASSQAAGSAYEQYF.

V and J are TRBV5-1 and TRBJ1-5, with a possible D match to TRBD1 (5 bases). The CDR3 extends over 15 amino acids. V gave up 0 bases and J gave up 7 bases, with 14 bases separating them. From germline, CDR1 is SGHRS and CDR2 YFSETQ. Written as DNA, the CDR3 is TGCGCCAGCAGCTTGGTTGCGGGGGACGGCCAGCCCCAGCATTTT. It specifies CASSLVAGDGQPQHF.

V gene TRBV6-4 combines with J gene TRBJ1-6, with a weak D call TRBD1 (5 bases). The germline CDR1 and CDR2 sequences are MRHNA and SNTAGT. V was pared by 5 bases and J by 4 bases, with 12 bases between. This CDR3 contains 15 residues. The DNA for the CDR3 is TGTGCCAGCAGTCTCGAGGGACTGTATAATTCACCCCTCCACTTT. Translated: CASSLEGLYNSPLHF.

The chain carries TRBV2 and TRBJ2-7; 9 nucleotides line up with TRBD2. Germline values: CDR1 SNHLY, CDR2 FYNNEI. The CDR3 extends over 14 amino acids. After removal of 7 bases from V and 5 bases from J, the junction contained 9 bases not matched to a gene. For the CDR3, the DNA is TGTGCCAGCACCCCGGGACTAGCTGTAGACGAGCAGTACTTC. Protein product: CASTPGLAVDEQYF.